This T cell receptor beta chain was profiled in a study of technical replicates of blood from a few donors. CDR1 is LGHNA, CDR2 YNFKEQ, per germline. This CDR3 is 20 amino acids long. V was clipped by 5 bases and J by 5 bases; unmatched bases: 20. Produced via immunoSEQ multiplex PCR; TCRdb's table is partial and in-frame only. The sample lists under 90,000 clones; 85% to 95% were seen once. The genes are TRBV4-2 and TRBJ2-1; 11 bases agree with TRBD2. The sequence was collected from a human donor in good health. Sequenced sample: T cells isolated from PBMCs. The CDR3 reads CASSVRFSSGGFYRDNEQFF. CDR3 coding DNA: TGTGCCAGCAGCGTAAGATTCTCTAGCGGGGGGTTTTATCGGGACAATGAGCAGTTCTTC.